A selection of T cell receptor beta chains follows, all from one sample in a study of T cell responses to AZD1222 COVID-19 vaccine. Produced via immunoSEQ multiplex PCR; TCRdb's table is partial and in-frame only. The sample lists approximately 110,000 clones; around 89% were seen once. The input for sequencing was peripheral blood, taken on day 0 of AZD1222 vaccination. The receptor set was obtained from an adult in good health. Each CDR3 is given with its conserved first and last residue. The order of the fields is D gene, clone size, V gene, J gene, CDR3 protein, CDR3 DNA. The D gene is left open where the match is weak. Clone size is not always given. Where it is, it says once, few, many or a class for expanded clones.

.	.	TRBV23-1	TRBJ2-2	CASSQGWNTGELFF	TGCGCCAGCAGTCAAGGATGGAACACCGGGGAGCTGTTTTTT
.	.	TRBV6-1	TRBJ1-5	CASRLDFRNQPQHF	TGTGCCAGCAGGCTAGACTTCCGCAATCAGCCCCAGCATTTT
TRBD2	.	TRBV10-3	TRBJ2-5	CAISESRGLAGRHQETQYF	TGTGCCATCAGTGAGTCGCGGGGTCTAGCGGGCAGACACCAAGAGACCCAGTACTTC
.	once	TRBV6-1	TRBJ1-5	CASCRLSNQPQHF	TGTGCCAGCTGCCGTCTGAGCAATCAGCCCCAGCATTTT
.	.	TRBV7-9	TRBJ1-6	CASSLVGLADSPLHF	TGTGCCAGCAGCTTAGTCGGACTAGCCGATTCACCCCTCCACTTT
.	.	TRBV7-2	TRBJ2-1	CASSPAEGNYNEQFF	TGTGCCAGCAGCCCCGCAGAGGGGAACTACAATGAGCAGTTCTTC
.	few	TRBV18	TRBJ2-3	CASSYYTDTQYF	TGTGCCAGCTCGTACTACACAGATACGCAGTATTTT
.	few	TRBV6-4	TRBJ2-3	CASGERGTDTQYF	TGTGCCAGCGGAGAAAGGGGCACAGATACGCAGTATTTT
.	.	TRBV7-9	TRBJ1-6	CASSSPRTAVWESPLHF	TGTGCCAGCAGCTCGCCTCGGACAGCCGTGTGGGAATCACCCCTCCACTTT
.	.	TRBV18	TRBJ1-2	CASSPLPAHAYNYGYTF	TGTGCCAGCTCACCCCTCCCGGCGCATGCCTATAACTATGGCTACACCTTC
TRBD1	few	TRBV6-5	TRBJ2-3	CASSYSGQGADTQYF	TGTGCCAGCAGTTACTCGGGACAGGGGGCAGATACGCAGTATTTT
.	.	TRBV7-9	TRBJ2-1	CASSLVQGEQFF	TGTGCCAGCAGCTTAGTACAAGGTGAGCAGTTCTTC
.	.	TRBV6-5	TRBJ1-1	CASSITGRAEAFF	TGTGCCAGCAGCATTACTGGGAGGGCTGAAGCTTTCTTT